Listed here is a single TCR beta chain. What it recognizes is unknown. These data originate in a study of cytomegalovirus exposure and HLA in healthy donors. Measured with immunoSEQ multiplex PCR; TCRdb has only the in-frame clones, and not every one. The sample consists of under 75,000 clones, 95% of them appearing once. Study-level findings and limits: The classifier, whose performance was assessed in both the original and validation cohorts, reportedly diagnosed cytomegalovirus status with high specificity and sensitivity.

Sample: PBMCs. This TCR was recovered from a woman under 30 in good health and CMV-seropositive.

This CDR3 reads CAITRGTGGTYEQYF. Here the CDR3 DNA reads TGTGCCATCACCCGCGGGACAGGGGGGACCTACGAGCAGTACTTC. The chain joins TRBV10-3 to TRBJ2-7; 11 bases line up with TRBD1. CDR3 length: 15 residues. Germline values: CDR1 ENHRY, CDR2 SYGVKD. Unmatched junction bases numbered 7, after V lost 7 bases and J lost 2 bases.